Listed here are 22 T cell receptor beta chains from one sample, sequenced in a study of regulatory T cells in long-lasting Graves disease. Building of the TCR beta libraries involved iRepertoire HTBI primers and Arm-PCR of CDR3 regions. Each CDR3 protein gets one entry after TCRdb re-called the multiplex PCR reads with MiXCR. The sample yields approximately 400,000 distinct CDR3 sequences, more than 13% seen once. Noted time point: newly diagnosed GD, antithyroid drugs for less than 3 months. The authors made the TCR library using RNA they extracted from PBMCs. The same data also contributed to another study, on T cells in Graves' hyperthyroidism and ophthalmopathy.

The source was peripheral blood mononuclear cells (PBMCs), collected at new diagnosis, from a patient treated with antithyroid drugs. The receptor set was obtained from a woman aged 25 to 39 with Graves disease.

The CDR3 nucleotides read TGTGCCAGCACCCCTACCACTAGCGGGAGCGCCCGATCTATGAATGAGCAGTTCTTC. Translation: CASTPTTSGSARSMNEQFF. The chain couples TRBV5-6 to TRBJ2-1; 11 nucleotides match TRBD2. The CDR3 spans 19 residues. Losses at the gene ends were 6 bases for V and 7 bases for J; bases not matched to a gene: 21. The V gene's germline CDR1 is SGHDT and CDR2 YYEEEE.

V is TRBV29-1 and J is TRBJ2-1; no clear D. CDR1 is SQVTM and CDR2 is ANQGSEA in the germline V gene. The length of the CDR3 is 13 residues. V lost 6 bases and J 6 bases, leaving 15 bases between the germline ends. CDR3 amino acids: CSVIGRVSNEQFF. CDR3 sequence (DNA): TGCAGCGTCATCGGTAGAGTAAGCAATGAGCAGTTCTTC.

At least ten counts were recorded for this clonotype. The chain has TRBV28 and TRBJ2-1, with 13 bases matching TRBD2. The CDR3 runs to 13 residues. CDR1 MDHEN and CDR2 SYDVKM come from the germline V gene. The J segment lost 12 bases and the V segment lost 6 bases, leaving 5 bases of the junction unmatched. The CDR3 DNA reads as TGTGCCAGCAGACCGGGACTAGCGGGGATGCAGTTCTTC. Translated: CASRPGLAGMQFF.

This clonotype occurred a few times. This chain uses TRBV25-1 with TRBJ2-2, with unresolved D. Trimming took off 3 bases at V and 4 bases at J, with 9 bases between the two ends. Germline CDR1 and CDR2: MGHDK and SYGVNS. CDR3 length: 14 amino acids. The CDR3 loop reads CASSDGRGTGELFF. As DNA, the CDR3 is TGTGCCAGCAGTGATGGGCGCGGCACCGGGGAGCTGTTTTTT. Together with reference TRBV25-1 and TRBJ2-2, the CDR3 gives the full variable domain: EADIYQTPRYLVIGTGKKITLECSQTMGHDKMYWYQQDPGMELHLIHYSYGVNSTEKGDLSSESTVSRIRTEHFPLTLESARPSHTSQYLCASSDGRGTGELFFGEGSRLTVL.

The CDR3 DNA is TGTGCCAGCAGTGGATTACAGCGGGACCCGCAGTATTTT. This sequence encodes CASSGLQRDPQYF. The chain employs TRBV2 and TRBJ2-3, with 7 bases that match TRBD2. Per germline, CDR1 SNHLY and CDR2 FYNNEI. The CDR3 contains 13 residues. The V gene end was trimmed by 4 bases and the J gene end by 10 bases; junction bases not matched to a gene: 8.

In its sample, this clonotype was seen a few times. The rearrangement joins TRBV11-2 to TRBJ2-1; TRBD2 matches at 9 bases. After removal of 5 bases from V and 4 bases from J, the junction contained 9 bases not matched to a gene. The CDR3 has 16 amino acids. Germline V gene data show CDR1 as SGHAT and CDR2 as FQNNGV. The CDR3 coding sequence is TGTGCCAGCAGCCCCCCGGGACTAGCAGTTTACAATGAGCAGTTCTTC. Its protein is CASSPPGLAVYNEQFF.

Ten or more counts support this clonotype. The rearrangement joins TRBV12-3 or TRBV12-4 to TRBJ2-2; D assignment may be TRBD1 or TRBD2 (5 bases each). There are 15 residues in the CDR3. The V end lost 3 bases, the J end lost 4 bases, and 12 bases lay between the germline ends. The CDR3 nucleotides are TGTGCCAGCAGTTTGCAGGGAGAGGTCACCGGGGAGCTGTTTTTT. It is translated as CASSLQGEVTGELFF.

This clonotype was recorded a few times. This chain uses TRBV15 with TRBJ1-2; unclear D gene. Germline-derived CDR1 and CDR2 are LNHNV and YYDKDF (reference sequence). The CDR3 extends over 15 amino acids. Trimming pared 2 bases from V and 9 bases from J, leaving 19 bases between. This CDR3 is CATSRPPGPSSSYTF. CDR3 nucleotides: TGTGCCACCAGCAGACCCCCTGGGCCGAGTAGCAGCTACACCTTC.

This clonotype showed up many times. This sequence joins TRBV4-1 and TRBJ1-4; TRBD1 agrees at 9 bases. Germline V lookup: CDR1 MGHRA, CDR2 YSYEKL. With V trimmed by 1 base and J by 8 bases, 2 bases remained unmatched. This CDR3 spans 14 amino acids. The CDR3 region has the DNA TGCGCCAGCAGCCAAGCGGGACAGGGAGAAAAACTGTTTTTT. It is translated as CASSQAGQGEKLFF.

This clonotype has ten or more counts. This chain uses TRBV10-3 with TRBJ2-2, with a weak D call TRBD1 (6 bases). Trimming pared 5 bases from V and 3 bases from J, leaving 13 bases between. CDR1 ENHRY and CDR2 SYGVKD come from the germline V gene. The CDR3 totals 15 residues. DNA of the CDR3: TGTGCCATCAGTATGACAGGTGGAGACACCGGGGAGCTGTTTTTT. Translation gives CAISMTGGDTGELFF.

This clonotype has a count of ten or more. CDR3 nucleotide sequence: TGTGCCAGCAGATCCCCGGGACAGGGAAAGAACGAGCAGTACTTC. The encoded protein is CASRSPGQGKNEQYF. The J gene is TRBJ2-7, the V gene TRBV28; 9 nucleotides match TRBD1. From germline, CDR1 is MDHEN and CDR2 SYDVKM. The CDR3 runs 15 residues. V lost 6 bases to trimming and J lost 5 bases; unmatched junction nucleotides: 11.

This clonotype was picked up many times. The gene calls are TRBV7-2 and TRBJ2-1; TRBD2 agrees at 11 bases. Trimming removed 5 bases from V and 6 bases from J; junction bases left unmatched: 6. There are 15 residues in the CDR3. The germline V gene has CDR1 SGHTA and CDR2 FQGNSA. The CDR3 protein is CASSPRTSGLNEQFF. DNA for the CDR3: TGTGCCAGCAGCCCTCGGACTAGCGGGCTCAATGAGCAGTTCTTC.

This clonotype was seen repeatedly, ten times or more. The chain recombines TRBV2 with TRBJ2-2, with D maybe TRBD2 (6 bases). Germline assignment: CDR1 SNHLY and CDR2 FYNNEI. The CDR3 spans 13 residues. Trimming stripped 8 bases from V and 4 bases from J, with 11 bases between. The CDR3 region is CASQIGSTGELFF. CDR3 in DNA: TGTGCCAGCCAGATCGGGAGCACCGGGGAGCTGTTTTTT.

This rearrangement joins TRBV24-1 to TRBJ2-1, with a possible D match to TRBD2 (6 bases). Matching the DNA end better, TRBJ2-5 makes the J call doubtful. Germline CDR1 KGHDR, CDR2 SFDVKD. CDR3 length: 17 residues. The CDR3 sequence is CATRDGGIRGWRETQYF. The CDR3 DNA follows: TGTGCCACCAGGGACGGAGGGATTAGGGGTTGGCGAGAGACCCAGTACTTC.

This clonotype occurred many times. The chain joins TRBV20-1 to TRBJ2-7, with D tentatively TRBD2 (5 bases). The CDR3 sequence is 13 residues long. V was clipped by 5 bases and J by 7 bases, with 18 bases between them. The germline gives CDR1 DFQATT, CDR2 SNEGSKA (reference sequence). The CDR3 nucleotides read TGCAGTGCTCAAAGACAAGGACGCGGGGAGCAGTACTTC. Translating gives CSAQRQGRGEQYF.

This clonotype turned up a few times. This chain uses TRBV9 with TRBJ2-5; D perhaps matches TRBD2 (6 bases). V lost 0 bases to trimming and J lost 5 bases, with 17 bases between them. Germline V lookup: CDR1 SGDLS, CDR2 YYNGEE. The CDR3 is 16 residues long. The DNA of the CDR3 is TGTGCCAGCAGCGTAGTGGGATCGGGGGTCCGGGAGACCCAGTACTTC. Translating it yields CASSVVGSGVRETQYF.

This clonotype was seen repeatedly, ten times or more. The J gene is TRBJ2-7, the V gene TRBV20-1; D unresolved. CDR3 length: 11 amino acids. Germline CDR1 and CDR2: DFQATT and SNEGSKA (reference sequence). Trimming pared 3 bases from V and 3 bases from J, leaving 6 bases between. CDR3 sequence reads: CSARPGYEQYF. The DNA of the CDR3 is TGCAGTGCTAGGCCCGGCTACGAGCAGTACTTC.

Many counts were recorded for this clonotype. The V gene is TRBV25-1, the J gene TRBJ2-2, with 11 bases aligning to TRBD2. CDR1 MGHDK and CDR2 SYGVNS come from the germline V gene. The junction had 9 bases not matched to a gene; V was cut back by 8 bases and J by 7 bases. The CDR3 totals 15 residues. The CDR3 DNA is TGTGCCAGCGCGACTAGCGGGAATTCGGTCGGGGAGCTGTTTTTT. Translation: CASATSGNSVGELFF.

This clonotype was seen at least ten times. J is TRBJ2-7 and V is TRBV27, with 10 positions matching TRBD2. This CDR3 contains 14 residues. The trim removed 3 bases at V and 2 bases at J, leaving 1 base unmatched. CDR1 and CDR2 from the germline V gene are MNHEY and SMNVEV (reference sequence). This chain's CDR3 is CASSFTSGTYEQYF. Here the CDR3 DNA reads TGTGCCAGCAGTTTCACTAGCGGGACCTACGAGCAGTACTTC.

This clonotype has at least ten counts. Written as DNA, the CDR3 is TGCGCCAGCAGCCACAGATCCAACACTGAAGCTTTCTTT. This sequence encodes CASSHRSNTEAFF. The chain has TRBV5-1 and TRBJ1-1, with D unresolved. The germline V gene has CDR1 SGHRS and CDR2 YFSETQ. V lost 4 bases and J 2 bases, leaving 9 bases between the germline ends. The CDR3 has 13 residues.

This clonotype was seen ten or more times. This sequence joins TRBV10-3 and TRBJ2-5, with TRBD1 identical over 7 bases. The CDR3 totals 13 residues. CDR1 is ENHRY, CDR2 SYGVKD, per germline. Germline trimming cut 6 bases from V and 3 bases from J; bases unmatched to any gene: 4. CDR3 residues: CAISLTGEETQYF. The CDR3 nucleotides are TGTGCCATCAGCCTTACAGGGGAAGAGACCCAGTACTTC.

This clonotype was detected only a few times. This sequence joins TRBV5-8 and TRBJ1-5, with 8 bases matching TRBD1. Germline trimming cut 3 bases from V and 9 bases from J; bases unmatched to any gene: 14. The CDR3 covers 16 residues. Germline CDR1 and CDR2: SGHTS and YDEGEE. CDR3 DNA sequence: TGTGCCAGCAGCTCGAACCGGGACAGGTCCCTTCCGCCCCAGCATTTT. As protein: CASSSNRDRSLPPQHF.